The T cell receptor (beta chain) under discussion was sequenced for a study of cytotoxic CD8 clonotypes in ibrutinib-treated CLL. Data came from immunoSEQ multiplex PCR; TCRdb stores just in-frame clones and leaves some out. The sample lists some 85,000 clones; approximately 71% were seen once. Concerning this clone itself: What it binds is unknown.

Losses at the gene ends were 3 bases for V and 0 bases for J; bases not matched to a gene: 1. The CDR3 has 13 residues. CDR1 and CDR2 from the germline V gene are GTSNPN and SVGIG (reference sequence). The study's findings and limits: Clonality went up at the time of ibrutinib response, stayed stable in sustained remission, and later dropped back toward its baseline level at progression.

The origin of this receptor is a human donor with chronic lymphocytic leukemia. The rearrangement links TRBV30 to TRBJ2-7; 8 bases agree with TRBD2. This material consisted of PBMCs, taken after 24 months of ibrutinib treatment. DNA of the CDR3: TGTGCCTGGAGAACTAGCGGCTCCTACGAGCAGTACTTC. This translates into CAWRTSGSYEQYF.